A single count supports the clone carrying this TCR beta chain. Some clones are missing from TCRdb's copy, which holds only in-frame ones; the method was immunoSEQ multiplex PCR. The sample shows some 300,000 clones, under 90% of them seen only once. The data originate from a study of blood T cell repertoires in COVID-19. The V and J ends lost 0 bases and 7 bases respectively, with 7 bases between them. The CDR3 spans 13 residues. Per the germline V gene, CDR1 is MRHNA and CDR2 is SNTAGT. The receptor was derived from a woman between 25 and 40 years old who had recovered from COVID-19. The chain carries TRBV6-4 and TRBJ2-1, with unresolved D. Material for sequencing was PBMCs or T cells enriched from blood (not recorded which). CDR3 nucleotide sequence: TGTGCCAGCAGTGACTCTGTCGGGAATGAGCAGTTCTTC. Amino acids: CASSDSVGNEQFF.